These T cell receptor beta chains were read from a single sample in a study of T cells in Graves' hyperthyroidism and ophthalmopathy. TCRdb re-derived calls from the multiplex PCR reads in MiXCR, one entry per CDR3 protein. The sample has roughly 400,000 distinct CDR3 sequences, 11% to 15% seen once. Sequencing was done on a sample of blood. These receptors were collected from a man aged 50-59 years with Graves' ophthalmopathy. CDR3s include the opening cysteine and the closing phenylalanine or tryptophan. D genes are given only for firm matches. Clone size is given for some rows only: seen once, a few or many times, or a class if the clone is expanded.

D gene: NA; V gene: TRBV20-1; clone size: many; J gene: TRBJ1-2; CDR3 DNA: TGCAGTGCCACGGACGGGACATATGGCTACACCTTC; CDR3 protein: CSATDGTYGYTF
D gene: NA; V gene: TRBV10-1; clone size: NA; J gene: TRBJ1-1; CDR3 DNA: TGCGCCAGCAGGGACACCATGAACACTGAAGCGTTCTTT; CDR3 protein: CASRDTMNTEAFF
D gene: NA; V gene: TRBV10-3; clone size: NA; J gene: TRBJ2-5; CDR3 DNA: TGTGCCATCAGTGATTCCGGCAGACAAGAGACCCAGTACTTC; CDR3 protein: CAISDSGRQETQYF
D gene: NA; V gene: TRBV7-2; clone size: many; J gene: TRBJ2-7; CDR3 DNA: TGTGCCAGCAGCTTAGTTTGGGACTTCAACTACGAGCAGTACTTC; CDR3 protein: CASSLVWDFNYEQYF
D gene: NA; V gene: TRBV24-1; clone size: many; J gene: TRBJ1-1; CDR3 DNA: TGTGCCACCAGCTCGACGGGTACTGAAGCTTTCTTT; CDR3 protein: CATSSTGTEAFF
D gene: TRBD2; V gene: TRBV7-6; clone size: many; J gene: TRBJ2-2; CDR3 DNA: TGTGCCAGCAGCGCGTCAGCGGGAGCGAACACCGGGGAGCTGTTTTTT; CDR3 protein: CASSASAGANTGELFF
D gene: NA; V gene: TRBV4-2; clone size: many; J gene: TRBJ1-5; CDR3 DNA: TGTGCCAGCAGCCTCGCCTCGGGGGGACCCCTCAATCAGCCCCAGCATTTT; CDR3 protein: CASSLASGGPLNQPQHF
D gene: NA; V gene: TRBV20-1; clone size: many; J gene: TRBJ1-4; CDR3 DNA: TGCAGTGCTAAATCCACAGAAGCAACTAATGAAAAACTGTTTTTT; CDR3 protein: CSAKSTEATNEKLFF
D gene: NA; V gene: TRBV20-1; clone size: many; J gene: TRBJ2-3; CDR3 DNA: TGCAGTGCCAACGGGGCTGGCACAGATACGCAGTATTTT; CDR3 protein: CSANGAGTDTQYF
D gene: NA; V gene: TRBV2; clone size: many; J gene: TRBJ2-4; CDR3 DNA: TGTGCCAGGGGAGATGGGGGCCCGGGACCCAAAAACATTCAGTACTTC; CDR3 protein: CARGDGGPGPKNIQYF
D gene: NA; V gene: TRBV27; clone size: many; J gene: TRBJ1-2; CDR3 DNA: TGTGCCAGCAAAGGGGGTTTCCCGAGCTCTTATGGCTACACCTTC; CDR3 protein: CASKGGFPSSYGYTF
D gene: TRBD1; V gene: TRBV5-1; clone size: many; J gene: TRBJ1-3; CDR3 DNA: TGCGCCAGCAGCTTGGGGGACAGTATTTCTGGAAACACCATATATTTT; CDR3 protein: CASSLGDSISGNTIYF
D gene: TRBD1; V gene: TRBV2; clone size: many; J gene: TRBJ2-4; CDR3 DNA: TGTGCCAGCAGTGCCGGGACAGGGGGACTAGCCAAAAACATTCAGTACTTC; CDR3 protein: CASSAGTGGLAKNIQYF
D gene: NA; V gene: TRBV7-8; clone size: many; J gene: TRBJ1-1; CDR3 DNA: TGTGCCAGCAGCTCCCGGCTGGGGGCGCGTGACACTGAAGCTTTCTTT; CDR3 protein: CASSSRLGARDTEAFF
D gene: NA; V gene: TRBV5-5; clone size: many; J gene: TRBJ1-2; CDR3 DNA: TGTGCCAGCAGCTTGGCTAACAGCTATGGCTACACCTTC; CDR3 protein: CASSLANSYGYTF
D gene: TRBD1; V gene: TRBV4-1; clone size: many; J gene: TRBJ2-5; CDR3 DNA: TGCGCCAGCAGCTCACCGGGACAGGGTAAAGAGACCCAGTACTTC; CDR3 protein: CASSSPGQGKETQYF
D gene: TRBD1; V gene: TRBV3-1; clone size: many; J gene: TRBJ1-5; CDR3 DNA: TGTGCCAGCAGCCAAACTGGGACAGGAGGCCAGCCCCAGCATTTT; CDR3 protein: CASSQTGTGGQPQHF
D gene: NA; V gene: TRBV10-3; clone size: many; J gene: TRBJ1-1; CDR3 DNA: TGTGCCATCAGTGAGGAAGCCGGGCGGCAAGCTTTCTTT; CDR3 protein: CAISEEAGRQAFF
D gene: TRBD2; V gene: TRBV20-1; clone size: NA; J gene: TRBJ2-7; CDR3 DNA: TGCAGTGCTAGGACTAGCGTTCTTTCCTACGAGCAGTACTTC; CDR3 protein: CSARTSVLSYEQYF
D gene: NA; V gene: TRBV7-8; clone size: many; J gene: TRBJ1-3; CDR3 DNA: TGTGCCAGCAGCTTACGGGAGACAGGCACCCCAAACACCATATATTTT; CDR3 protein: CASSLRETGTPNTIYF
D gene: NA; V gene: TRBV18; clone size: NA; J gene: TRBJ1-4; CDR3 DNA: TGTGCCAGCTCACCAGTAACGGGTAATGAAAAACTGTTTTTT; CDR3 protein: CASSPVTGNEKLFF
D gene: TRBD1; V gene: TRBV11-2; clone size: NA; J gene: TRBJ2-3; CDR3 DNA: TGTGCCAGCAGCTCCAGGGGGCTGGCAGATACGCAGTATTTT; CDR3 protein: CASSSRGLADTQYF
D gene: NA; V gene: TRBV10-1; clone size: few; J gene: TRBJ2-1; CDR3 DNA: TGCGCCAGCAGTGGAACAGGGTGGGTTGAGCAGTTCTTC; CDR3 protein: CASSGTGWVEQFF
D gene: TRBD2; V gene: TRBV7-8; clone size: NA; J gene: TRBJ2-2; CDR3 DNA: TGTGCCAGCAGCTTGGCCCCGGGACTAGCGGGAGAGGGGAACACCGGGGAGCTGTTTTTT; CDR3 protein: CASSLAPGLAGEGNTGELFF
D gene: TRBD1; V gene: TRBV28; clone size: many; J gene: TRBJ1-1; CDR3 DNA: TGTGCCAGCAGTTTCGGGACAGGGAACACTGAAGCTTTCTTT; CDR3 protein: CASSFGTGNTEAFF
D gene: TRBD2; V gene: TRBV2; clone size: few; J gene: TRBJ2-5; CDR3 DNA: TGTGCCAGCAGTGAAGGATCGCTAGCGGGAGGCCAAGAGACCCAGTACTTC; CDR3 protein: CASSEGSLAGGQETQYF
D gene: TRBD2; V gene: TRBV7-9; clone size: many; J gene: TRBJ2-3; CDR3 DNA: TGTGCCAGCAGCCCCTGGACTAGCGGGCCACCAGATACGCAGTATTTT; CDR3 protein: CASSPWTSGPPDTQYF
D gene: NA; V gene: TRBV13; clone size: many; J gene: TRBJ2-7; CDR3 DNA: TGTGCCAGCAGCTTAACCTTGGGGGTAGAGGGGCAGTACTTC; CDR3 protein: CASSLTLGVEGQYF
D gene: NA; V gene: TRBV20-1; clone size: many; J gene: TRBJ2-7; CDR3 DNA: TGCAGTGCTCGAATACCGGGGGCGTCGTCGGAGCAGTACTTC; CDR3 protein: CSARIPGASSEQYF
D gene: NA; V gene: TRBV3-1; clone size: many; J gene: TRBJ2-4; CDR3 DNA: TGTGCCAGCAGCGAAAGACTAGGACAAATTCAGTACTTC; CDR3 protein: CASSERLGQIQYF
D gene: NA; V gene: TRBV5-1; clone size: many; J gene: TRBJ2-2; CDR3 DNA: TGCGCCAGCAGCTCCGCCTCGGGACGCGCCGGGGAGCTGTTTTTT; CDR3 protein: CASSSASGRAGELFF
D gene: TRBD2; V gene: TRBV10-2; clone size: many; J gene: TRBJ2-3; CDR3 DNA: TGCGCCAGCAGTGATAATAGACTAGCGGGACGAAGGTCTGGCACAGATACGCAGTATTTT; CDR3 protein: CASSDNRLAGRRSGTDTQYF
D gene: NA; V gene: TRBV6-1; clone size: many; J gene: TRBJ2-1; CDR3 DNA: TGTGCCAGCAGCTCCTACCAAGGATCGGAGCAGTTCTTC; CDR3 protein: CASSSYQGSEQFF
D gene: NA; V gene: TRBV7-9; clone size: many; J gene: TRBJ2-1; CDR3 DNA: TGTGCCAGCAGCTTAGCGCATGGCAGGGTCGATGAGCAGTTCTTC; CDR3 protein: CASSLAHGRVDEQFF
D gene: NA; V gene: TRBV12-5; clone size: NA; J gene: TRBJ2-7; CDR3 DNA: TGTGCTAGTGTTCAGAGCTCCTACGAGCAGTACTTC; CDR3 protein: CASVQSSYEQYF
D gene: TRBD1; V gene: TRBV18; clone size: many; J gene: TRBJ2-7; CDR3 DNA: TGTGCCAGCTCAAACGCGGGACAGGGTGGGGAGCAGTACTTC; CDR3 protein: CASSNAGQGGEQYF
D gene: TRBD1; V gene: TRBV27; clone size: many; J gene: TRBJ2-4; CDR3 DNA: TGTGCCAGCAGAAAACCCGGACAGGGGGCGGACATTCAGTACTTC; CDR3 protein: CASRKPGQGADIQYF
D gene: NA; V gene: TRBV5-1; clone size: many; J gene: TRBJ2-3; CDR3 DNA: TGCGCCAGCAGCTGGGGCCAAGATACGCAGTATTTT; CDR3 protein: CASSWGQDTQYF
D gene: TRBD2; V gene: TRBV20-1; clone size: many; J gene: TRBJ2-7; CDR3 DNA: TGCAGTGCTGTAGTAGCGGGAGGATCCTACGAGCAGTACTTC; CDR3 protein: CSAVVAGGSYEQYF
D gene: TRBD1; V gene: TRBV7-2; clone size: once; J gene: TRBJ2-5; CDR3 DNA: TGTGCCAGCAGCCTCTCGGACAGGGGACGAGAGACCCAGTACTTC; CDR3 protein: CASSLSDRGRETQYF
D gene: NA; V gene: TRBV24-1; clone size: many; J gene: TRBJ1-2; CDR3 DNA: TGTGCCACCAGTGAGGAGGACATGTATGGCTACACCTTC; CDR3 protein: CATSEEDMYGYTF
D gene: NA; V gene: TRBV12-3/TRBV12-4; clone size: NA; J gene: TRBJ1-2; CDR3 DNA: TGTGCCAGCAGTGAGGACACACGACAGACTGGCTACACCTTC; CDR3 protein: CASSEDTRQTGYTF
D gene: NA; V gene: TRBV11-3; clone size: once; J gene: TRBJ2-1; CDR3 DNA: TGTGCCAGCAGCAGAGCGGGACAAAGCTCCTACAATGAGCAGTTCTTC; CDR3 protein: CASSRAGQSSYNEQFF
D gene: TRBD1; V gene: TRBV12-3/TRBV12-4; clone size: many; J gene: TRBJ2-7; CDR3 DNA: TGTGCCAGCAGCCGCGACAGGGGGCGGGTGCAGTACTTC; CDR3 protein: CASSRDRGRVQYF
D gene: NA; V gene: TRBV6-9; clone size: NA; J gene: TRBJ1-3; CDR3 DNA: TGTGCCAGCAGTTCCGGGCCGAACTTCTCTGGAAACACCATATATTTT; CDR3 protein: CASSSGPNFSGNTIYF
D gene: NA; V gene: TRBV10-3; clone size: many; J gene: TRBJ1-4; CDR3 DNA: TGTGCCATCAGTGAGTCGAGGAGTAATGAAAAACTGTTTTTT; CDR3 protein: CAISESRSNEKLFF
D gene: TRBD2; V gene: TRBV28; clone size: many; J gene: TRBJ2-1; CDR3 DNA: TGTGCCAGCAGTACCGGGACTAGCGGGACAAATGAGCAGTTCTTC; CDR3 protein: CASSTGTSGTNEQFF
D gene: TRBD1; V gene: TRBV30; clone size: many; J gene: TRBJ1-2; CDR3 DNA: TGTGCCTGGACGGGGGACAGGGCTAACTATGGCTACACCTTC; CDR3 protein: CAWTGDRANYGYTF
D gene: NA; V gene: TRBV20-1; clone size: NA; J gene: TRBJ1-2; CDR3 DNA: TGCAGTGCTGGAGGGGGATTCTATGGCTACACCTTC; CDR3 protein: CSAGGGFYGYTF
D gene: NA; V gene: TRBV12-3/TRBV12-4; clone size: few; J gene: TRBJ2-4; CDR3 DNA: TGTGCCAGCAGTCCGAGCCGCGGGACAGTGAACATTCAGTACTTC; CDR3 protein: CASSPSRGTVNIQYF